These 10 T cell receptor beta chains were sequenced from one sample in a study of T cell repertoires in cytomegalovirus infection. Antigen specificity for these receptors is unknown. TCRdb called the reads again in MiXCR, with one record for every CDR3 protein. The sample contains around 540,000 distinct CDR3 sequences, roughly 34% of which appear only once. The sample in question was cultured PBMCs, obtained from culture after CMV antigen stimulation. These receptors were taken from a human donor in good health (CMV status not recorded). Some clones in this sample may be carry-over from other donors' samples.

This sequence joins TRBV6-2 or TRBV6-3 and TRBJ2-1, with TRBD2 matching over 11 bases. Germline assignment: CDR1 MNHEY and CDR2 SVGEGT. The ends lost 2 bases at V and 9 bases at J; junction bases unmatched: 12. The length of the CDR3 is 17 residues. The chain's CDR3 is CASSYVTGLAVTIEQFF. The CDR3 nucleotides read TGTGCCAGCAGTTACGTGACGGGACTAGCGGTTACGATTGAGCAGTTCTTC.

This clonotype was observed many times. The chain couples TRBV7-2 to TRBJ2-5; D remains unclear. This CDR3 comprises 12 residues. Germline V gives CDR1 SGHTA, CDR2 FQGNSA. V was clipped by 3 bases and J by 4 bases, with 6 bases between them. As DNA, the CDR3 is TGTGCCAGCAGCTTTGTCGGAGAGACCCAGTACTTC. Protein: CASSFVGETQYF. The full variable domain, rest sourced from reference TRBV7-2 and TRBJ2-5, is GAGVSQSPSNKVTEKGKDVELRCDPISGHTALYWYRQSLGQGLEFLIYFQGNSAPDKSGLPSDRFSAERTGGSVSTLTIQRTQQEDSAVYLCASSFVGETQYFGPGTRLLVL.

The chain uses TRBV12-3 or TRBV12-4 and TRBJ1-6; no definite D call. The CDR3 totals 13 residues. Trimming left V 6 bases short and J 14 bases short, with 17 bases between. The CDR3 DNA reads TGTGCCAGCAGACTCGGGTCGGAATCTGCCCTCCACTTT. As protein: CASRLGSESALHF.

The rearrangement joins TRBV6-1 to TRBJ2-1; D might be TRBD2 (5 bases). CDR3 length: 15 residues. Germline assignment: CDR1 MNHNS and CDR2 SASEGT. V shed 2 bases and J shed 2 bases, with 10 bases lying between them. The CDR3 DNA reads as TGTGCCAGCAGTGAAAGGCGGGCCCCCTACAATGAGCAGTTCTTC. This sequence encodes CASSERRAPYNEQFF.

This chain joins TRBV11-3 and TRBJ1-2; tentatively, D is TRBD1 (5 bases). The V gene lost 0 bases and the J gene lost 7 bases, with 18 bases spanning the gap. The CDR3 totals 16 residues. Germline loops: CDR1 SGHNT, CDR2 YENEEA. The CDR3: CASSLDLTGRPAGYTF. The CDR3 DNA follows: TGTGCCAGCAGCTTAGATCTAACGGGGCGTCCCGCTGGCTACACCTTC.

The chain recombines TRBV19 with TRBJ2-1, with 7 bases fitting TRBD2. The trim removed 1 base at V and 12 bases at J, leaving 12 bases unmatched. Germline CDR1 and CDR2: LNHDA and SQIVND (reference sequence). This CDR3 comprises 15 residues. The CDR3 DNA reads as TGTGCCAGTAGTATAGTATTCAGGGCGGGACTAACGCAGTTCTTC. It encodes CASSIVFRAGLTQFF.

The CDR3 here is CASSPGGSTVQNEQFF. The CDR3 DNA reads as TGTGCCAGCAGCCCGGGCGGGAGTACAGTCCAGAATGAGCAGTTCTTC. V is TRBV5-4 and J is TRBJ2-1, with 7 bases that match TRBD2. The CDR3 length is 16 residues. CDR1 is SGHNT, CDR2 YYREEE, per germline (reference sequence). The trim removed 4 bases at V and 7 bases at J, leaving 14 bases unmatched.

This clonotype was observed a handful of times. J is TRBJ2-5 and V is TRBV7-2; perhaps D is TRBD1 or TRBD2 (5 bases each). V was trimmed by 4 bases and J by 5 bases, leaving 8 bases between them. Germline V CDR1 and CDR2: SGHTA, FQGNSA. The CDR3 is made up of 12 amino acids. In nucleotides, the CDR3 is TGTGCCAGCAGCTGGGACGTGGAGACCCAGTACTTC. Its translation is CASSWDVETQYF.

In this sample, this clonotype turned up many times. The chain uses TRBV7-2 and TRBJ1-5; possible D gene TRBD1, 5 bases. Germline V lookup: CDR1 SGHTA, CDR2 FQGNSA. The length of the CDR3 is 13 residues. V was cut by 5 bases and J by 7 bases, with 12 bases left in between. The chain's CDR3 is CASSLRQQQPQHF. Here the CDR3 DNA reads TGTGCCAGCAGCCTTAGACAGCAACAGCCCCAGCATTTT.

The chain combines TRBV4-3 with TRBJ1-2; no reliable D call. Germline values: CDR1 LGHNA, CDR2 YSLEER. V shed 0 bases and J shed 2 bases, with 7 bases lying between them. CDR3 length: 14 amino acids. CDR3: CASSQDFGNYGYTF. CDR3 nucleotides: TGCGCCAGCAGCCAAGATTTTGGAAACTATGGCTACACCTTC.